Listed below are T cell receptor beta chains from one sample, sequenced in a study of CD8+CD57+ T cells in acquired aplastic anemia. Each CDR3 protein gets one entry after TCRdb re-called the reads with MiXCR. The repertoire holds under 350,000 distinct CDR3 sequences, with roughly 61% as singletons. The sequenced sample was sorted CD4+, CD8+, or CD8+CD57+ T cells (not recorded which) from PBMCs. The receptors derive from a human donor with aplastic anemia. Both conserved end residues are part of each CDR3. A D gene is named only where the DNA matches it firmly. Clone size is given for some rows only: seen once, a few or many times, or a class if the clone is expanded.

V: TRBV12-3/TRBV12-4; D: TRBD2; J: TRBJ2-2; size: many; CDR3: CASRTSGVTGELFF; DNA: TGTGCCAGTAGGACTAGCGGGGTAACCGGGGAGCTGTTTTTT
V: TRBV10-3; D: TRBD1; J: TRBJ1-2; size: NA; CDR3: CAISESIGGQVDGYTF; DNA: TGTGCCATCAGTGAGTCTATAGGGGGACAGGTTGATGGCTACACCTTC
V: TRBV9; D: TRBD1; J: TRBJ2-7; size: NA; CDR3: CASSLTGGNPEQYF; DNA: TGTGCCAGCAGTTTGACAGGGGGCAACCCCGAGCAGTACTTC
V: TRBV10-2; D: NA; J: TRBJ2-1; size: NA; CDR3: CASGRGGQPNNEQFF; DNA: TGCGCCAGCGGCCGGGGGGGACAGCCGAACAATGAGCAGTTCTTC
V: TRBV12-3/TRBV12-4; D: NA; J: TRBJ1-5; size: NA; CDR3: CASSPSGQPNQPQHF; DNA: TGTGCCAGCAGTCCCTCCGGACAGCCTAATCAGCCCCAGCATTTT
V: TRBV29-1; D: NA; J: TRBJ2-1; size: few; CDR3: CSVDTGYEQFF; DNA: TGCAGCGTTGATACGGGCTATGAGCAGTTCTTC
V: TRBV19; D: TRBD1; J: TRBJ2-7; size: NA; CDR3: CASSGRGQGHYEQYF; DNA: TGTGCCAGTAGTGGCCGGGGACAGGGGCACTACGAGCAGTACTTC
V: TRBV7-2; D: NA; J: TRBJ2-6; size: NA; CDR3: CASSLVAYGANVLTF; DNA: TGTGCCAGCAGCTTAGTAGCGTACGGGGCCAACGTCCTGACTTTC
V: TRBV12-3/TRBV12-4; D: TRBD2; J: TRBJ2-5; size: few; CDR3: CASSFSGTETQYF; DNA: TGTGCCAGCAGTTTTAGCGGGACAGAGACCCAGTACTTC
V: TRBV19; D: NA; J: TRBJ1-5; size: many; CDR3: CASSERGGYSNQPQHF; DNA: TGTGCCAGTAGTGAGAGGGGGGGCTATAGCAATCAGCCCCAGCATTTT
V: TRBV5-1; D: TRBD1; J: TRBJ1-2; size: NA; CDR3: CASSYPGGREGSFYTF; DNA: TGCGCCAGCAGCTATCCAGGGGGCAGGGAAGGTTCTTTCTACACCTTC
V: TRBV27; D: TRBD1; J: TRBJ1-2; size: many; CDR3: CASSFSPGQGNYGYTF; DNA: TGTGCCAGCAGTTTCTCTCCCGGACAGGGGAACTATGGCTACACCTTC
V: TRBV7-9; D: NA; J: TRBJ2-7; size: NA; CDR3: CASSLETYEQYF; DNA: TGTGCCAGCAGCTTAGAAACCTACGAGCAGTACTTC
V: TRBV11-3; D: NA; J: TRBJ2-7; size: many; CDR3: CASSPGAGKYEQYF; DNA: TGTGCCAGCAGCCCCGGTGCAGGGAAATACGAGCAGTACTTC
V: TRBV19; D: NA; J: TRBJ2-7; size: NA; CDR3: CASSIEDNYEQYF; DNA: TGTGCCAGTAGTATAGAGGATAACTACGAGCAGTACTTC
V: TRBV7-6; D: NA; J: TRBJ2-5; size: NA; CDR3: CASRSWETQYF; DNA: TGTGCCAGCAGGTCTTGGGAGACCCAGTACTTC
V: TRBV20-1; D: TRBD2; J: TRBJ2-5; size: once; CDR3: CSAPGGALETQYF; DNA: TGCAGTGCTCCCGGGGGGGCCCTGGAGACCCAGTACTTC
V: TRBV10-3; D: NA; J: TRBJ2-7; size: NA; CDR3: CASWGDASYEQYF; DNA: TGTGCCAGCTGGGGGGACGCTTCCTACGAGCAGTACTTC
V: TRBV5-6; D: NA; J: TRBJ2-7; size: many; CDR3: CASSLPTSLYEQYF; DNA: TGTGCCAGCAGCTTGCCCACTAGCCTCTACGAGCAGTACTTC
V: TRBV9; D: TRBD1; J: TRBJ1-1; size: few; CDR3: CASSEGGEGTEAFF; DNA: TGTGCCAGCAGCGAAGGGGGCGAAGGGACTGAAGCTTTCTTT
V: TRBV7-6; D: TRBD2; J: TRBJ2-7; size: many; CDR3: CASSTIAGGPSEQYF; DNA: TGTGCCAGCAGCACCATAGCGGGGGGACCCTCCGAGCAGTACTTC
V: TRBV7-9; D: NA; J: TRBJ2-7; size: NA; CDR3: CASVRLVPYEQYF; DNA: TGTGCCAGCGTGCGACTAGTCCCCTACGAGCAGTACTTC
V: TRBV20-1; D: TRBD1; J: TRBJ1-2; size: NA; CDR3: CSARGQGSGYTF; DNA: TGCAGTGCTAGGGGACAGGGTAGCGGCTACACCTTC
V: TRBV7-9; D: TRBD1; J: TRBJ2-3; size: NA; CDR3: CASSLRPDRGTDTQYF; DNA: TGTGCCAGCAGCTTACGACCGGACAGGGGAACAGATACGCAGTATTTT